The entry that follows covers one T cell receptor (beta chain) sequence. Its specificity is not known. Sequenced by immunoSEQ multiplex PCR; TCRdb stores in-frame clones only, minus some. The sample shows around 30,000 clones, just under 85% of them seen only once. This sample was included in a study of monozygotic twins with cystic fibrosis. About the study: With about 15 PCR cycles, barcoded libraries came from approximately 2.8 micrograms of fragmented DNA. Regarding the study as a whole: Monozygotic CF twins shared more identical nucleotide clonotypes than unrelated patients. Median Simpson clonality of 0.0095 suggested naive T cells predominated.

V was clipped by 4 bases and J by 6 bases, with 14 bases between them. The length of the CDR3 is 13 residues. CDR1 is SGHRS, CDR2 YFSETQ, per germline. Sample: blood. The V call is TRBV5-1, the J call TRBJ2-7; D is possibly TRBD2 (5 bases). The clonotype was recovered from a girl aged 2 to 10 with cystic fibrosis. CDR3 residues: CASSLGRGPEQYF. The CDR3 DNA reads TGCGCCAGCAGCCTAGGACGAGGGCCCGAGCAGTACTTC. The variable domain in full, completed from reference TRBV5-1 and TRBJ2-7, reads KAGVTQTPRYLIKTRGQQVTLSCSPISGHRSVSWYQQTPGQGLQFLFEYFSETQRNKGNFPGRFSGRQFSNSRSEMNVSTLELGDSALYLCASSLGRGPEQYFGPGTRLTVT.